The 20 T cell receptor beta chains below come from one sample, sequenced in a study of CD8 T cells in cerebrospinal fluid in Alzheimer's disease. TCRdb re-called the 10x single-cell sequencing reads and gives one entry per CDR3 protein, without DNA. The listing contains around 1,200 distinct CDR3 sequences. The sequencing input was cerebrospinal fluid. The receptors originated from a human donor in good health.

V usage is TRBV27 and J usage is TRBJ2-1. CDR3 length: 14 residues. The germline V gene has CDR1 MNHEY and CDR2 SMNVEV (reference sequence). The chain's CDR3 is CASSTGSSYNEQFF.

Measured by frequency, this clonotype is large (0.1 to 1%). The chain employs TRBV7-2 and TRBJ2-3. Germline CDR1 reads SGHTA; CDR2 reads FQGNSA. CDR3 size: 13 residues. The CDR3 loop is CASSLAKSDTQYF.

This clonotype counts as medium-sized by frequency. This sequence joins TRBV5-4 and TRBJ1-5; TCRdb's D gene call, TRBD1, goes unchecked for lack of DNA. Germline V gene lookup returns CDR1 SGHNT and CDR2 YYREEE (reference sequence). The CDR3 extends over 13 amino acids. CDR3 amino acids: CASSRDLNQPQHF.

Measured by frequency, this clonotype is medium-sized. The chain recombines TRBV6-2 or TRBV6-3 with TRBJ1-2; TCRdb proposes TRBD1, but this gene call is untestable without DNA. This CDR3 region has 13 residues. From germline, CDR1 is MNHEY and CDR2 SVGEGT. The CDR3: CASSSEDSYGYTF.

This clonotype ranks as medium-sized (0.01 to 0.1%) in terms of frequency. The V call is TRBV6-2 or TRBV6-3, the J call TRBJ1-6; TCRdb lists TRBD1, though no DNA is available to test this call. CDR1 MNHEY and CDR2 SVGEGT come from the germline V gene. The CDR3 totals 14 residues. Here the CDR3 reads CASSHGTLYSPLHF.

By frequency, this clonotype is medium-sized. The rearrangement joins TRBV7-2 to TRBJ1-2; TCRdb's D call of TRBD1 is untestable without DNA. The CDR3 is 15 amino acids. Per germline, CDR1 SGHTA and CDR2 FQGNSA. CDR3 loop: CASISPGQGVYGYTF.

Considering frequency, this clonotype is medium-sized. The CDR3 reads CASSVGDFGPLHF. This chain joins TRBV9 and TRBJ1-6. The CDR3 is 13 residues long. CDR1 is SGDLS, CDR2 YYNGEE, per germline.

By frequency, this clonotype registers medium-sized. J is TRBJ1-2 and V is TRBV5-4. The V gene's germline CDR1 is SGHNT and CDR2 YYREEE (reference sequence). This CDR3 contains 13 residues. The CDR3 is CASSLAGVQRDTF. Full variable domain (remainder filled in from reference TRBV5-4 and TRBJ1-2): ETGVTQSPTHLIKTRGQQVTLRCSSQSGHNTVSWYQQALGQGPQFIFQYYREEENGRGNFPPRFSGLQFPNYSSELNVNALELDDSALYLCASSLAGVQRDTFGSGTRLTVV.

This clonotype is called medium-sized based on its frequency. The gene calls are TRBV19 and TRBJ1-5. This CDR3 has 14 residues. Germline V lookup: CDR1 LNHDA, CDR2 SQIVND (reference sequence). CDR3 residues: CASSILQLNQPQHF.

This clonotype registers large by frequency. V is TRBV10-3 and J is TRBJ1-5. CDR1 is ENHRY and CDR2 is SYGVKD in the germline V gene. The CDR3 has 14 amino acids. CDR3 loop: CAISEAGSNQPQHF.

By frequency, this clonotype is large. The chain uses TRBV6-2 or TRBV6-3 and TRBJ2-3; with no DNA, the TCRdb D assignment of TRBD2 cannot be verified. CDR3 size: 16 residues. Germline lookup yields CDR1 MNHEY and CDR2 SVGEGT. CDR3 sequence: CASNTMTSGETDTQYF.

Its frequency marks this clonotype as large. The chain joins TRBV3-1 to TRBJ2-7; TCRdb lists TRBD1, though no DNA is available to test this call. CDR1 is LGHDT, CDR2 YNNKEL, per germline (reference sequence). The CDR3 extends over 15 amino acids. CDR3 protein: CASSQATGRGYEQYF.

Judged by frequency, this clonotype is large. The chain is built from TRBV27 and TRBJ2-7; TCRdb reports TRBD2, a call that lacks DNA to check it against. The CDR3 runs to 16 residues. CDR1 is MNHEY and CDR2 is SMNVEV in the germline V gene (reference sequence). CDR3 in amino acids: CASSPGTSGISYEQYF.

The chain combines TRBV5-1 with TRBJ2-3; the D call from TCRdb, TRBD2, cannot be confirmed without DNA. This CDR3 has 16 residues. CDR1 is SGHRS and CDR2 is YFSETQ in the germline V gene. CDR3 residues: CASSLVLQGGADTQYF.

This clonotype is deemed medium-sized by its frequency. The chain combines TRBV6-5 with TRBJ1-1. Germline V CDR1 and CDR2: MNHEY, SVGAGI. This CDR3 has 13 amino acids. CDR3 in amino acids: CASSYGRNLEAFF.

This clonotype is deemed large by its frequency. The gene calls are TRBV7-2 and TRBJ2-7; TCRdb returns TRBD1, unconfirmable since there is no DNA. This CDR3 comprises 15 residues. Germline V gene data show CDR1 as SGHTA and CDR2 as FQGNSA. This CDR3 reads CASSSAGTGSYEQYF.

This clonotype is called large based on its frequency. The CDR3 loop reads CASSVDRAGNQPQHF. The chain couples TRBV7-2 to TRBJ1-5; TCRdb picks TRBD1, but there is no DNA to check that call. Germline loops: CDR1 SGHTA, CDR2 FQGNSA. The CDR3 runs to 15 residues.

This clonotype is deemed medium-sized (0.01 to 0.1%) by its frequency. This chain joins TRBV12-3 or TRBV12-4 and TRBJ2-3; TCRdb returns TRBD1, unconfirmable since there is no DNA. The CDR3 covers 15 residues. The CDR3 loop is CASSPRQGITDTQYF.

This clonotype ranks as medium-sized in terms of frequency. The gene calls are TRBV9 and TRBJ2-1. CDR1 and CDR2 from the germline V gene are SGDLS and YYNGEE. The CDR3 totals 15 residues. The CDR3 reads CASSVEASSYNEQFF.

Its frequency marks this clonotype as large. CDR3 sequence reads: CASSQGSGGGVRVEQFF. The V call is TRBV4-1, the J call TRBJ2-1; with no DNA, the TCRdb D assignment of TRBD2 cannot be verified. Germline CDR1 and CDR2: MGHRA and YSYEKL. CDR3 length: 17 amino acids.